This T cell receptor beta chain is drawn from a study of blood T cell repertoires in COVID-19. About the study: COVID-19 samples collected from the United States, Italy and Spain covered acute and convalescent phases. PBMCs, B-cell-depleted T cells, or T cells were the source of the cDNA or gDNA that made up the material.

In the original processing: Amplification of reference gene primers provided the estimated nucleated cell counts. Generated by immunoSEQ multiplex PCR, the TCRdb table keeps only in-frame clones and is missing some. That table furnishes V, J and clone size, whereas the DNA furnished D and trimming. Of under 150,000 clones listed, under 80% are singletons. CDR1 LGHNA and CDR2 YNFKEQ come from the germline V gene. The CDR3 runs 14 residues. V was shortened by 1 base and J by 1 base, with 5 bases between the two germline ends. This clone occurred a few times. Sequenced material: peripheral blood. The gene calls are TRBV4-2 and TRBJ1-5; possibly TRBD1 for D (5 bases). The source of this sequence is a man between 60 and 75 years old with acute or convalescent COVID-19. The CDR3 is CASSQAGSNQPQHF. The CDR3 DNA reads as TGTGCCAGCAGCCAAGCAGGGAGCAATCAGCCCCAGCATTTT.